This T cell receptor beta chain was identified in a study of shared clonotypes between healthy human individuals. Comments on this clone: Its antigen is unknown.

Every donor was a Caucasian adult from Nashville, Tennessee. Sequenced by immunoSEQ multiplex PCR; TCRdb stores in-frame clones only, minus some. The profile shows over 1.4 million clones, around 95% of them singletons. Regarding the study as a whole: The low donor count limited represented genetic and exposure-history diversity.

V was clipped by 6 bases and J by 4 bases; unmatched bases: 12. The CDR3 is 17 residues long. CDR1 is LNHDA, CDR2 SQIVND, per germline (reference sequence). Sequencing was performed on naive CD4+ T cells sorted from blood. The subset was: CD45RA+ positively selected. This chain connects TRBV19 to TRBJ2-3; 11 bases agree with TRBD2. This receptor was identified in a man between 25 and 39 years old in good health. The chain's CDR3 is CASSPHSGRAGADTQYF. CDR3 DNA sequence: TGTGCCAGTAGCCCACATAGCGGGAGGGCCGGCGCAGATACGCAGTATTTT.